This TCR beta chain was retrieved from a study of shared clonotypes between healthy human individuals. Here immunoSEQ multiplex PCR was the method, and the copy in TCRdb shows in-frame clones only, minus some. Found here are about 710,000 clones, 73% of them singletons; the top ten hold roughly 1.9%. Trimming took off 1 base at V and 6 bases at J, with 13 bases between the two ends. In germline, CDR1 is WNHNN, CDR2 SYGVQD (reference sequence). The CDR3 has 14 amino acids. The investigators split CD4+ cells into a CD45RA+ naive subset and a CD45RA-negative memory subset. The sequence was collected from a woman aged 30 to 39 in good health. The sample was memory CD4+ T cells sorted from blood. Subset given: CD45RA-negative fraction. The chain links TRBV10-1 to TRBJ2-7, with D possibly matching TRBD1 (6 bases). CDR3 protein: CASSEFGTGSEQYF. DNA for the CDR3: TGCGCCAGCAGTGAGTTCGGTACAGGGAGCGAGCAGTACTTC.